This T cell receptor beta chain was sequenced for a study of metastatic and nonmetastatic thyroid tumors. For the study at large: Peripheral blood and tumor or nodule samples from malignant and benign thyroid patients were compared.

TCRdb re-called clones via MiXCR from the PCR reads. The repertoire holds more than 15,000 clones, with under 35% as singletons. General study points: TCR beta diversity was reportedly significantly higher in malignant thyroid tumors than benign nodules, in blood and tumor.

On this clone itself: What it binds is unknown.

Thyroid surgery was performed in patients who had received no treatment beforehand. This CDR3 is built from 15 residues. Germline V gives CDR1 SGHAT, CDR2 FQNNGV. Between the trimmed V and J ends, which lost 1 base and 0 bases, there was a span of 10 bases. The source is a female donor with papillary thyroid cancer or a benign thyroid nodule (not recorded which). Some clones in this sample may be carry-over from other donors' samples. The sequenced material came from blood. The genes are TRBV11-2 and TRBJ2-7, with D unresolved. In DNA, the CDR3 is TGTGCCAGCAGCTTAGTCAGCCACACCTCCTACGAGCAGTACTTC. It codes for CASSLVSHTSYEQYF.